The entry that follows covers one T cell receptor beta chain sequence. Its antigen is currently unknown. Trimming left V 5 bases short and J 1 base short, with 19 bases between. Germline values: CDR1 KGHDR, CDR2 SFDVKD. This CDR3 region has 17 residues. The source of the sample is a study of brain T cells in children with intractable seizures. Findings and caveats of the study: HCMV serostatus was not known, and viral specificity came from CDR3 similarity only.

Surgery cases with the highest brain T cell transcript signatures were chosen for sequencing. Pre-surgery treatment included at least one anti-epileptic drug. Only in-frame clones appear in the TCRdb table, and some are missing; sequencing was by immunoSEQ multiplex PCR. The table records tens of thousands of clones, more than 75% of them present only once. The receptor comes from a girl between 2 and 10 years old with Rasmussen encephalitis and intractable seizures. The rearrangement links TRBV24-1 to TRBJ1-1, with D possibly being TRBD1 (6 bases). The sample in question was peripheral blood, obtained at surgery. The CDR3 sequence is CATSGAGTGNTNTEAFF. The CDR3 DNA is TGTGCCACCAGTGGCGCGGGAACAGGGAACACGAACACTGAAGCTTTCTTT.